This T cell receptor beta chain was retrieved from a study of T-cell reconstitution after alpha-beta-depleted transplantation in children. Unique molecular identifiers featured in how the TCRbeta library was prepared. TCRdb used MiXCR to reprocess the PCR reads, holding one entry per CDR3 protein. The sample holds about 610,000 distinct CDR3 sequences, roughly 10% seen once. The germline V gene encodes CDR1 MNHEY and CDR2 SVGAGI. V shed 4 bases and J 2 bases; nucleotides not matched to a gene: 1. CDR3 length: 14 amino acids. This clonotype has ten or more counts. V and J are TRBV6-5 and TRBJ1-5; 8 nucleotides line up with TRBD1. Here the sequenced sample was PBMCs from the stem cell graft donor, taken from the stem cell graft. The clonotype was recovered from a human donor who donated a stem cell graft to a child with acute myeloid leukemia. The CDR3 spells CASSSTGGNQPQHF. The CDR3 bases are TGTGCCAGCAGTTCGACAGGGGGCAATCAGCCCCAGCATTTT.